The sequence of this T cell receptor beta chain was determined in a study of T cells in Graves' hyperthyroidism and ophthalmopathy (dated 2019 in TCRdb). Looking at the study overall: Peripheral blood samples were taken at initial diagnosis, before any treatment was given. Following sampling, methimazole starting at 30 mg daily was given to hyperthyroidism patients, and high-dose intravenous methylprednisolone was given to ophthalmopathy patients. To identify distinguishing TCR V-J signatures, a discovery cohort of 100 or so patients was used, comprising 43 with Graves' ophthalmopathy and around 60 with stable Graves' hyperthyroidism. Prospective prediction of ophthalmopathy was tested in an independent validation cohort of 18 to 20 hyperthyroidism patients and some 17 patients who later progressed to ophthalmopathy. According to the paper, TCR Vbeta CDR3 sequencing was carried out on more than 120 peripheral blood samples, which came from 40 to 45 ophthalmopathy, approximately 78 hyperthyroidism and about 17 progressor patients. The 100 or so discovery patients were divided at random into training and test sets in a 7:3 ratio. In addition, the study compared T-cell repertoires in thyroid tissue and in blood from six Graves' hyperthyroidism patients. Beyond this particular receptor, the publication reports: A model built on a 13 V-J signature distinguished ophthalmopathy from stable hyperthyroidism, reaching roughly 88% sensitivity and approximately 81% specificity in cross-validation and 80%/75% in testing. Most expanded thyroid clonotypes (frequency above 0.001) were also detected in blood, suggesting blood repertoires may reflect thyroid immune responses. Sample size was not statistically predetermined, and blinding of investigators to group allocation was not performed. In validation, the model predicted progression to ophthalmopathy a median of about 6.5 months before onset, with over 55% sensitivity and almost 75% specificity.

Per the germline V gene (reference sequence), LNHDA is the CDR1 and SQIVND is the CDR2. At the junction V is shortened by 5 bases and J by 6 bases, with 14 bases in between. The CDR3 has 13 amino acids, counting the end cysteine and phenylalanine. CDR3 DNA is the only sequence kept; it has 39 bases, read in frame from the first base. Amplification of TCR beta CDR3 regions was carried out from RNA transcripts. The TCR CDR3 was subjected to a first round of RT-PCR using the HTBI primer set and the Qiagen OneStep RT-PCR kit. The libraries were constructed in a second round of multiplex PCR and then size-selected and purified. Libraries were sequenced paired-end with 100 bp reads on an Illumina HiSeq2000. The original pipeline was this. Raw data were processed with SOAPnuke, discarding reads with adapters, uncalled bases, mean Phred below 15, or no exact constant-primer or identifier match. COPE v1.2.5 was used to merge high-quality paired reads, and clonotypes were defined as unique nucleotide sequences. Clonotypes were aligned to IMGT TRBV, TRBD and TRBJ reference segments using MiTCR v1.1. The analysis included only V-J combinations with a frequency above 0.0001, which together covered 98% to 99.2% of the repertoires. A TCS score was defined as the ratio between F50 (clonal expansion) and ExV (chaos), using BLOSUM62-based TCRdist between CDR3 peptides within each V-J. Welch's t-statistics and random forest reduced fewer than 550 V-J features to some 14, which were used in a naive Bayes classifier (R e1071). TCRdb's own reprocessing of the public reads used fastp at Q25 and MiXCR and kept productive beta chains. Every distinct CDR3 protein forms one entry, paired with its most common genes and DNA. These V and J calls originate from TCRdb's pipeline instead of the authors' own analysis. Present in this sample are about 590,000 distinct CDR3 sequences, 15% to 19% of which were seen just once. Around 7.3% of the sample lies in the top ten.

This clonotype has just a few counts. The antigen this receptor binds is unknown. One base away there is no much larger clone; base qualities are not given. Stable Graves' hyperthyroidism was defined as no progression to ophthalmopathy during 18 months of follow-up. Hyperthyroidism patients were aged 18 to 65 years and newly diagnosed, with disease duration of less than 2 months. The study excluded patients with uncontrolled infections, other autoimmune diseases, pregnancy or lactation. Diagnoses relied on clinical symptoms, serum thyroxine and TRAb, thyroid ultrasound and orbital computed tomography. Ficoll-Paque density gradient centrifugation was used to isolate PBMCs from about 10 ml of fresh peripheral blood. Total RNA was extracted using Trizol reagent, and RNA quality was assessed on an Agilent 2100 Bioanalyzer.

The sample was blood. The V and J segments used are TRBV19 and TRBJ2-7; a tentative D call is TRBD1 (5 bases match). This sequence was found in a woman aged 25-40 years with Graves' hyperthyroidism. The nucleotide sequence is TGTGCCAGTAGTTTGACAGCCGGCGGCGAGCAGTACTTC. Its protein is CASSLTAGGEQYF.